This TCR beta chain came from a study of Tregs in tolerant kidney transplant recipients. Points from the study as a whole: Findings come from small patient numbers and require larger validation. Antigen-driven expansion was suggested because donor-specific Tregs expanded more than all Tregs in tolerant patients. Expanding Tregs on activated donor B cells appeared to best identify donor-specific TCRbeta clones.

This clone appeared a single time. Its antigen remains unidentified. The CDR3 covers 13 residues. Germline V gene lookup returns CDR1 SGHTA and CDR2 FQGNSA. V lost 4 bases and J lost 8; bases outside the gene matches: 8. Assay: immunoSEQ multiplex PCR; the TCRdb copy retains only in-frame clones and omits some. The data hold more than 90,000 clones, with 90% to 95% observed a single time. Related graft donors supplied nonmyeloablative bone marrow transplants, and mixed chimerism was transient. Thawed PBMCs were FACS-sorted into unstimulated CD4+CD25+CD127- regulatory T cells, CD4+CD25- non-regulatory cells, CD4 and CD8 cells.

The rearrangement uses TRBV7-2 and TRBJ2-7, with 7 positions matching TRBD2. This receptor was taken from a human patient who received a combined kidney and bone marrow transplant. Some of the T cells may derive from the graft donor. This material consisted of CD4+ T cells from blood (PBMCs), taken 12 months after the transplant. The CDR3 DNA reads as TGTGCCAGCAGCTCGACCGGGGGGACGAAGCAGTACTTC. This translates into CASSSTGGTKQYF.